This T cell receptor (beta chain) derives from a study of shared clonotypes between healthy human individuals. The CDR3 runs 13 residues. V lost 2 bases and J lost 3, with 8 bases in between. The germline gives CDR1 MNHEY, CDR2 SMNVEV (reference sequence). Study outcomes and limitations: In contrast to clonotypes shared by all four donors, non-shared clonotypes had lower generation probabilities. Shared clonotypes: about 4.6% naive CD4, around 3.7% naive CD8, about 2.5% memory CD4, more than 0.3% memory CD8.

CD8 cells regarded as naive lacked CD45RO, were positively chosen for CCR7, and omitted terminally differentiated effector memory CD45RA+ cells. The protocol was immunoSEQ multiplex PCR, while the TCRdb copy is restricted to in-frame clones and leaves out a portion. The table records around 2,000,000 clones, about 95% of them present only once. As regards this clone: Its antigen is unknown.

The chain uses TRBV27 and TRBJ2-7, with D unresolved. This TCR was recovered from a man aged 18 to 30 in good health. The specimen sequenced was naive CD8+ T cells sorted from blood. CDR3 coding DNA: TGTGCCAGCAGTTTAACGGCAGGCTACGAGCAGTACTTC. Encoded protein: CASSLTAGYEQYF.